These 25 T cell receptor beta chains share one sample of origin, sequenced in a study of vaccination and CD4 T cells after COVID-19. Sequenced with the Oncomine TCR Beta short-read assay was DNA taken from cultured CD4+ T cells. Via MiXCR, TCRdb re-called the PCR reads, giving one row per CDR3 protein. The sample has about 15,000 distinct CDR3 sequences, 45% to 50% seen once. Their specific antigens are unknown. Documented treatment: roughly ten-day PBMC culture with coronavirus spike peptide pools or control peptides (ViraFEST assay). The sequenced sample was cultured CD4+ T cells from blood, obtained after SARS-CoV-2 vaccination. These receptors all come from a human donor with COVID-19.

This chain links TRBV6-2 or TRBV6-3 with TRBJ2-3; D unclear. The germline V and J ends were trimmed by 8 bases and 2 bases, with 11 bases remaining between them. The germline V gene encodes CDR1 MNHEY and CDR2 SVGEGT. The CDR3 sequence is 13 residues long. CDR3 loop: CASARPNTDTQYF. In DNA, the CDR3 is TGTGCCAGCGCCCGGCCTAACACAGATACGCAGTATTTT.

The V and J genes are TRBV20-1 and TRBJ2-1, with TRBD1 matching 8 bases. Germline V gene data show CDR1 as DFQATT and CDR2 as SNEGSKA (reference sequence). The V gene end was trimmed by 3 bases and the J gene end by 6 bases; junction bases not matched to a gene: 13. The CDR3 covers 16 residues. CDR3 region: CSASNPGTGEVNEQFF. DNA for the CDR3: TGCAGTGCTAGTAACCCTGGGACAGGCGAAGTCAATGAGCAGTTCTTC.

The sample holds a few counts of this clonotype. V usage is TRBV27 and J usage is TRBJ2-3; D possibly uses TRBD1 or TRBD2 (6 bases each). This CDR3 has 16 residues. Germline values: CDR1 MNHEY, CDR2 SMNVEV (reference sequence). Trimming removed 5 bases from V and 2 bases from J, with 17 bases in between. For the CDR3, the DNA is TGTGCCAGCAGTCCCTACCGGGGGCTTTACACAGATACGCAGTATTTT. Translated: CASSPYRGLYTDTQYF.

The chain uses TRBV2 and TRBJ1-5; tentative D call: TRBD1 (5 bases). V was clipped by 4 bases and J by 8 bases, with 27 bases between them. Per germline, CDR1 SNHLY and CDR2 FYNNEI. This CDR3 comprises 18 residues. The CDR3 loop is CASSATSGAPRVGEPQHF. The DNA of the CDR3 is TGTGCCAGCAGTGCCACCTCCGGGGCCCCCAGGGTTGGGGAGCCCCAGCATTTT.

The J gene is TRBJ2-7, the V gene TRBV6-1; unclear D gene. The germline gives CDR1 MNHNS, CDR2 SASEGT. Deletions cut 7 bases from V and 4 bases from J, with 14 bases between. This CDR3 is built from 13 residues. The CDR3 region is CASTSGSGYEQYF. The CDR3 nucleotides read TGTGCCAGCACCTCCGGATCCGGGTACGAGCAGTACTTC.

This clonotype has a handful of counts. CDR3 amino acids: CASSQGTSGTQYF. The CDR3 coding sequence is TGTGCCAGCAGCCAAGGGACTAGCGGAACCCAGTACTTC. The chain combines TRBV14 with TRBJ2-5; TRBD2 agrees at 10 bases. Germline V gene sequence: CDR1 SGHDN, CDR2 FVKESK. CDR3 size: 13 residues. The trim removed 1 base at V and 8 bases at J, leaving 1 base unmatched.

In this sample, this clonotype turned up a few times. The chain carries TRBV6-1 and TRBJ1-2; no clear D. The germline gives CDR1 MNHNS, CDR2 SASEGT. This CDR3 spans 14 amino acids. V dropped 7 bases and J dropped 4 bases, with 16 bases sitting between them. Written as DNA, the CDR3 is TGTGCCAGCAAAAGGGATTGGGGTGGCTATGGCTACACCTTC. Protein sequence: CASKRDWGGYGYTF.

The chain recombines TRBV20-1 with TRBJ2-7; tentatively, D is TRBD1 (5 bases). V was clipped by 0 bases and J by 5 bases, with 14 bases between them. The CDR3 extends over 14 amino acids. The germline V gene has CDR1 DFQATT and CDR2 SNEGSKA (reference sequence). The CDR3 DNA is TGCAGTGCTAGAGATCGTAAGGGGAACCACGAGCAGTACTTC. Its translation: CSARDRKGNHEQYF.

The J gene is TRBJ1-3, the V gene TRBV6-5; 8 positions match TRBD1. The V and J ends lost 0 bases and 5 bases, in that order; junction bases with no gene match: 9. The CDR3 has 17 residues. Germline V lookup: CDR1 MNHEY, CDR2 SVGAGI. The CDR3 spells CASSYSGRGPERNTIYF. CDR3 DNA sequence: TGTGCCAGCAGTTACTCTGGCAGGGGGCCAGAACGAAACACCATATATTTT.

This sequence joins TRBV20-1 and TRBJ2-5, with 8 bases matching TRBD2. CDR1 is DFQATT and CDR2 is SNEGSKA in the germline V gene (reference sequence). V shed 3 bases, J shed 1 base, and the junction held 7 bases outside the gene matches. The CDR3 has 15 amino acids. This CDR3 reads CSASGGGGTQETQYF. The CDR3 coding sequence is TGCAGTGCTAGTGGTGGCGGGGGGACCCAAGAGACCCAGTACTTC.

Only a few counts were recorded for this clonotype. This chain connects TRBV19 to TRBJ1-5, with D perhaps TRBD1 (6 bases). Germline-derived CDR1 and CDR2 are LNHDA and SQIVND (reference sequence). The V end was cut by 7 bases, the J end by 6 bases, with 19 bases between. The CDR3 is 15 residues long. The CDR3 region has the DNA TGTGCCAGTACCGTTATAGGGGGTTTTAGTCAGCCCCAGCATTTT. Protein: CASTVIGGFSQPQHF.

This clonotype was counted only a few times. The CDR3 coding sequence is TGTGCCAGCAGCTCTAACAGGGAAAAACAGTTCTTC. Translated: CASSSNREKQFF. The chain carries TRBV11-2 and TRBJ2-1, with D tentatively TRBD1 (6 bases). Germline CDR1 is SGHAT and CDR2 is FQNNGV. With 4 bases removed from V and 13 bases from J, the gap between germline ends came to 14 bases. This CDR3 contains 12 residues.

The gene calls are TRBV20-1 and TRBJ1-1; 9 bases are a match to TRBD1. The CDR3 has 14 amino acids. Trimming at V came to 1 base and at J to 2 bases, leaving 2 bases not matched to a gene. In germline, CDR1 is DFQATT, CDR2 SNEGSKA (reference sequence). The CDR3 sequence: CSARGTGVNTEAFF. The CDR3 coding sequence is TGCAGTGCTAGAGGGACAGGGGTAAACACTGAAGCTTTCTTT.

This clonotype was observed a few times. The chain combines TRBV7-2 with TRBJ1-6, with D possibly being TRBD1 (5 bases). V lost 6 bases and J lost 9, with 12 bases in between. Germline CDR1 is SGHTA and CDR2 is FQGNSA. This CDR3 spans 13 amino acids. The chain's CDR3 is CASSQQVGSPLHF. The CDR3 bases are TGTGCCAGCAGTCAACAGGTCGGTTCACCCCTCCACTTT.

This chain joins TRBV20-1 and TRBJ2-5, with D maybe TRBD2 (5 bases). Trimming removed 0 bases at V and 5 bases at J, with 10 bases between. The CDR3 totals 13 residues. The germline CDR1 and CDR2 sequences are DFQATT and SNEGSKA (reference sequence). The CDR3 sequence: CSAREEGTETQYF. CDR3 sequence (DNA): TGCAGTGCTAGAGAAGAGGGTACGGAGACCCAGTACTTC.

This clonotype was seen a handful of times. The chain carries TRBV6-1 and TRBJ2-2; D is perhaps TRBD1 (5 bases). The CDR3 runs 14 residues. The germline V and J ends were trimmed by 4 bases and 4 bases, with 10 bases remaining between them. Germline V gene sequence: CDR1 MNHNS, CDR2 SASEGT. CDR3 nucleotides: TGTGCCAGCAGTGGTCAGGGCGTCACCGGGGAGCTGTTTTTT. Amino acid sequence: CASSGQGVTGELFF.

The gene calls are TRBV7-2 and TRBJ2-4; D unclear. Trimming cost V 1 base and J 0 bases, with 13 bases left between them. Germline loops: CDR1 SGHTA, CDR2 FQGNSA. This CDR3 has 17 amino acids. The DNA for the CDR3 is TGTGCCAGCAGCTTAGTCGGCACCCCAGGAGCCAAAAACATTCAGTACTTC. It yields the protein CASSLVGTPGAKNIQYF.

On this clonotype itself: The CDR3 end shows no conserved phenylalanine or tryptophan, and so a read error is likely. The CDR3 loop reads CSAPSGDLYGYTL. The CDR3 DNA reads as TGCAGTGCTCCAAGCGGGGATCTCTACGGCTACACCCTC. The genes are TRBV20-1 and TRBJ1-2, with D unclear. Germline assignment: CDR1 DFQATT and CDR2 SNEGSKA (reference sequence). V dropped 5 bases and J dropped 8 bases, with 18 bases sitting between them. The CDR3 runs to 13 residues.

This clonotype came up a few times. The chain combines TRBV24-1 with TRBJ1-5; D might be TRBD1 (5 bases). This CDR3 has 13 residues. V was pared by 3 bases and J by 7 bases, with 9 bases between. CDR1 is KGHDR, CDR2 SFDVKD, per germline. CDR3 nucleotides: TGTGCCACCAGTGATCCCGGGGGGCAGCCCCAGCATTTT. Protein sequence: CATSDPGGQPQHF.

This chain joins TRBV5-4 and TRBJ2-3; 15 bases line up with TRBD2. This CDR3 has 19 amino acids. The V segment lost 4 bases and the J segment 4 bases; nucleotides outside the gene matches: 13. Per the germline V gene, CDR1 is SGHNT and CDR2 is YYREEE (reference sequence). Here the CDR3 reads CASSGDWTSGGAGPDTQYF. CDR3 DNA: TGTGCCAGCAGCGGAGACTGGACTAGCGGGGGGGCAGGTCCAGATACGCAGTATTTT.

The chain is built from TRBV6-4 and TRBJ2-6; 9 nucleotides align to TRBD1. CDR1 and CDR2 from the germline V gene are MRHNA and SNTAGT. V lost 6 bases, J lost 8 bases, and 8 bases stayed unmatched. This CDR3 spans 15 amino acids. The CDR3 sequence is CASSLQQGATNVLTF. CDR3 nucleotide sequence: TGTGCCAGCAGCCTTCAACAGGGGGCAACCAACGTCCTGACTTTC.

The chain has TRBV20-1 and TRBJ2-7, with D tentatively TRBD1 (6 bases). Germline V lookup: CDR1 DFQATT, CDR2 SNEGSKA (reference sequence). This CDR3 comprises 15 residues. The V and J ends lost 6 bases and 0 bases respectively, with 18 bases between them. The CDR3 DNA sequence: TGCAGTGCCCTAAGATCGAGGGGGAGCTCCTACGAGCAGTACTTC. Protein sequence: CSALRSRGSSYEQYF.

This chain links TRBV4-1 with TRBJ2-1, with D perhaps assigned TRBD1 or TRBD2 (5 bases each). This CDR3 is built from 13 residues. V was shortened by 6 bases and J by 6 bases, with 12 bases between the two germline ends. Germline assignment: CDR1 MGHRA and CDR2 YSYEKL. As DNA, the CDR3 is TGCGCCAGCAGAGGTGGGACCCCCAATGAGCAGTTCTTC. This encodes CASRGGTPNEQFF.

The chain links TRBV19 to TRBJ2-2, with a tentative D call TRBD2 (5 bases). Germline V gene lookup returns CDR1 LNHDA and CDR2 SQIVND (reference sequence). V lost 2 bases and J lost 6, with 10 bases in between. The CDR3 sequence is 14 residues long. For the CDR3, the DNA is TGTGCCAGTAGTATATTCGGGGAAGCCGGGGAGCTGTTTTTT. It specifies CASSIFGEAGELFF.

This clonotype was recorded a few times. The CDR3 loop reads CASSRDPGSGGSQPQHF. The CDR3 nucleotides read TGTGCCAGCAGCAGGGATCCAGGCAGCGGGGGTAGTCAGCCCCAGCATTTT. The chain uses TRBV7-2 and TRBJ1-5, with D perhaps matching TRBD1 (5 bases). Germline V gene data show CDR1 as SGHTA and CDR2 as FQGNSA. V was pared by 5 bases and J by 6 bases, with 23 bases between. CDR3 length: 17 residues.